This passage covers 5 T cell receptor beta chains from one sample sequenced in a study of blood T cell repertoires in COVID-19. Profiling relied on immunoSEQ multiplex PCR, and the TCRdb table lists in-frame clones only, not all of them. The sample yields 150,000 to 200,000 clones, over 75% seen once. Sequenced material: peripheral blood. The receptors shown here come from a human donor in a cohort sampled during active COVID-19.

CDR3 residues: CAWSLPGQYNSPLHF. The CDR3 nucleotides read TGTGCCTGGAGTCTCCCGGGACAGTATAATTCACCCCTCCACTTT. The rearrangement joins TRBV30 to TRBJ1-6; 7 positions agree with TRBD1. The CDR3 runs to 15 residues. V was clipped by 2 bases and J by 4 bases; unmatched bases: 5. The germline gives CDR1 GTSNPN, CDR2 SVGIG (reference sequence).

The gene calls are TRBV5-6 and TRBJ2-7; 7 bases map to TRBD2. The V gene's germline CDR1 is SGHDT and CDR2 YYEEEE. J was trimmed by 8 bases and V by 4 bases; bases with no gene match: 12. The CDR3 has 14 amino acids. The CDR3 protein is CASSKLGTISQQYF. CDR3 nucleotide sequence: TGTGCCAGCAGCAAGCTCGGGACTATCTCCCAGCAGTACTTC.

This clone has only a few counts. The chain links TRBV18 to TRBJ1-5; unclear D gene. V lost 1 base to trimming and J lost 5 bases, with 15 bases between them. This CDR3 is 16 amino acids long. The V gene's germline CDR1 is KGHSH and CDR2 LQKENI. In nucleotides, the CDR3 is TGTGCCAGCTCACCACGAGCCCACGGAGGGCATCAGCCCCAGCATTTT. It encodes CASSPRAHGGHQPQHF.

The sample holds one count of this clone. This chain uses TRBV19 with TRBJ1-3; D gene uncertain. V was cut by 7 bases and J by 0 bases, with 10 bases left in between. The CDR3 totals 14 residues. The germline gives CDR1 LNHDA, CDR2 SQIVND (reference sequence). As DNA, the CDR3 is TGTGCCAGTACGAGCGGAGCCTCTGGAAACACCATATATTTT. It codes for CASTSGASGNTIYF.

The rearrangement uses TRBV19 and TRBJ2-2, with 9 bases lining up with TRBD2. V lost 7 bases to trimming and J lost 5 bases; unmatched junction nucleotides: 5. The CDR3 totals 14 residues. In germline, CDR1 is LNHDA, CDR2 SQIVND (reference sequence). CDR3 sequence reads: CASTRGGTTGELFF. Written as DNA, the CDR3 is TGTGCCAGTACGCGGGGGGGAACGACCGGGGAGCTGTTTTTT. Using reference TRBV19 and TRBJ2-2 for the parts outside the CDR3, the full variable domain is DGGITQSPKYLFRKEGQNVTLSCEQNLNHDAMYWYRQDPGQGLRLIYYSQIVNDFQKGDIAEGYSVSREKKESFPLTVTSAQKNPTAFYLCASTRGGTTGELFFGEGSRLTVL.